This is a list of T cell receptor beta chains from one sample in a study of T cell responses to AZD1222 COVID-19 vaccine. Libraries were prepared by immunoSEQ multiplex PCR; TCRdb keeps only in-frame clonotypes and omits some of them. The sample includes approximately 130,000 clones, roughly nine tenths of them seen just once. Sequences were derived from peripheral blood, sampled 28 days after the second AZD1222 dose. All receptors come from an adult who received the AZD1222 COVID-19 vaccine. Each CDR3 is given with its conserved first and last residue. D genes are given only for firm matches. Only some rows state a clone size, as once, few, many or a class for expanded clones.

TRBV7-2	NA	TRBJ1-1	13	NA	TGTGCCAGCAGCTCCGAGATGAACACTGAAGCTTTCTTT	CASSSEMNTEAFF
TRBV6-6	NA	TRBJ2-3	14	NA	TGTGCCAGCAGCTCGACTATTACCACAGATACGCAGTATTTT	CASSSTITTDTQYF
TRBV4-3	NA	TRBJ1-2	14	NA	TGCGCCAGCAGCCAAGCGCGCGCTTCGGGTGGCTACACCTTC	CASSQARASGGYTF
TRBV3-1/TRBV3-2	NA	TRBJ2-7	13	NA	TGTGCCAGTTCCGGGGACTTTTTCTACGAGCAGTACTTC	CASSGDFFYEQYF
TRBV19	TRBD1	TRBJ1-1	16	once	TGTGCCAGTAGTATTCGAGTGGGACAGGGGGAGCCTGAAGCTTTCTTT	CASSIRVGQGEPEAFF
TRBV7-2	TRBD1	TRBJ1-2	14	once	TGTGCCAGCAGCTTAGGTCCAGGGGGAATTGGCTACACCTTC	CASSLGPGGIGYTF
TRBV10-3	NA	TRBJ1-2	14	NA	TGTGCCATCAGTGAGTTGGCGGCGGGGGAAGGCTACACCTTC	CAISELAAGEGYTF
TRBV6-6	NA	TRBJ1-2	12	NA	TGTGCCAGCAGTTCCTCCGGGTATGGCTACACCTTC	CASSSSGYGYTF
TRBV18	NA	TRBJ1-3	18	NA	TGTGCCAGCTCACCACCGTCTGGAGGGGCACGCTCTGGAAACACCATATATTTT	CASSPPSGGARSGNTIYF
TRBV18	NA	TRBJ1-1	13	NA	TGTGCCAGCTCACCACCTAGTAACACTGAAGCTTTCTTT	CASSPPSNTEAFF
TRBV6-2/TRBV6-3	NA	TRBJ1-1	13	NA	TGTGCCAGCAGCCAAACAGGGAACACTGAAGCTTTCTTT	CASSQTGNTEAFF
TRBV19	NA	TRBJ1-3	15	NA	TGTGCCAGTACCAAAGCGGGGAAGGCTGGAAACACCATATATTTT	CASTKAGKAGNTIYF
TRBV5-6	NA	TRBJ1-5	14	NA	TGTGCCAGCAGTCGGGGGGGTTGGAATCAGCCCCAGCATTTT	CASSRGGWNQPQHF
TRBV7-5	NA	TRBJ1-3	13	NA	TGTGTCAGAAGCTTATATCGTGGAAACACCATATATTTT	CVRSLYRGNTIYF
TRBV7-9	NA	TRBJ1-1	15	NA	TGTGCCAGCAGCTTAGATCGGACCTACGGTAAATCAGCTTTCTTT	CASSLDRTYGKSAFF
TRBV5-8	NA	TRBJ1-1	14	NA	TGTGCCAGCAGATCAACAGGGTATGTTACTGAAGCTTTCTTT	CASRSTGYVTEAFF
TRBV4-1	TRBD2	TRBJ2-1	17	medium-sized	TGCGCCAGCAGCCAAGATTCGGGGGGTTTTTCCTACAATGAGCAGTTCTTC	CASSQDSGGFSYNEQFF
TRBV11-3	TRBD2	TRBJ2-2	19	NA	TGTGCCAGCAGCTTCCCCCGGCGGGAGAAGGCCCCGGACACCGGGGAGCTGTTTTTT	CASSFPRREKAPDTGELFF
TRBV6-5	NA	TRBJ2-7	12	NA	TGTGCCAGCCGAGACACCACCTACGAGCAGTACTTC	CASRDTTYEQYF
TRBV7-9	NA	TRBJ1-6	14	NA	TGTGCCAGCAGCCCCGACAGTACTAATTCACCCCTCCACTTT	CASSPDSTNSPLHF
TRBV7-9	TRBD2	TRBJ2-1	17	NA	TGTGCCAGCAGCCCAACGGGACTAGCGGGATTCTACAATGAGCAGTTCTTC	CASSPTGLAGFYNEQFF
TRBV30	TRBD1	TRBJ1-6	13	NA	TGTGCCTGGAAAGGACAGGCTATATCACCCCTCCACTTT	CAWKGQAISPLHF
TRBV19	TRBD2	TRBJ2-1	17	NA	TGTGCCAGTAGTACCCGTATTACTAGCGGGAGGTACAATGAGCAGTTCTTC	CASSTRITSGRYNEQFF
TRBV6-5	NA	TRBJ1-1	12	NA	TGCCTGGTCCAGGGCGTGAACACTGAAGCTTTCTTT	CLVQGVNTEAFF
TRBV30	NA	TRBJ1-5	14	NA	TGTGCCTGGAGTGTACGGGGGGCCGCTCAGCCCCAGCATTTT	CAWSVRGAAQPQHF
TRBV3-1/TRBV3-2	NA	TRBJ1-1	14	few	TGTGCCAGCAGCCAACAAGGTTCAAAGGCTGAAGCTTTCTTT	CASSQQGSKAEAFF
TRBV29-1	NA	TRBJ2-3	13	NA	TGCAGCGTTGAAGAGGGTAGCACAGATACGCAGTATTTT	CSVEEGSTDTQYF
TRBV5-1	TRBD2	TRBJ2-5	15	NA	TGCGCCAGCAGCTCCCTGACGGGGGAGGGAGAGACCCAGTACTTC	CASSSLTGEGETQYF
TRBV7-8	NA	TRBJ2-7	14	once	TGTGCCAGCAGTTCGGGTGGGAATCCCTACGAGCAGTACTTC	CASSSGGNPYEQYF
TRBV11-3	NA	TRBJ2-2	16	NA	TGTGCCAGCAGTCCGTCGGACGGAGGGGGGACCGGGGAGCTGTTTTTT	CASSPSDGGGTGELFF
TRBV28	TRBD2	TRBJ2-1	15	once	TGTGCCACCGATGGGGGTGCGGGAGGTTACAATGAGCAGTTCTTC	CATDGGAGGYNEQFF
TRBV6-6	NA	TRBJ2-1	16	NA	TGTGCCAGCAGTTACCCCGGACATAGCTCCTACAATGAGCAGTTCTTC	CASSYPGHSSYNEQFF
TRBV7-9	NA	TRBJ1-4	15	NA	TGTGCCAGCAGCTTAGCAGGGCAGGGTAATGAAAAACTGTTTTTT	CASSLAGQGNEKLFF
TRBV13	TRBD1	TRBJ1-1	13	NA	TGTGCCAACCAAGGACAGGTGGATACTGAAGCTTTCTTT	CANQGQVDTEAFF
TRBV12-3/TRBV12-4	TRBD1	TRBJ1-2	13	NA	TGTGCCAGCAGTCAGACAGGGATAAGGGGCTACACCTTC	CASSQTGIRGYTF
TRBV11-3	NA	TRBJ1-3	18	NA	TGTGCCAGCAGCTTAGTCATCGGAGGGCGCGGCTCTGGAAACACCATATATTTT	CASSLVIGGRGSGNTIYF
TRBV18	NA	TRBJ1-6	16	NA	TGTGCCAGCTCAGCGGGGACGGGCCCTAACAATTCACCCCTCCACTTT	CASSAGTGPNNSPLHF
TRBV7-9	NA	TRBJ1-6	15	NA	TGTGCCAGCAGCTTAAAACAGGCGGAGAACTCACCCCTCCACTTT	CASSLKQAENSPLHF
TRBV6-1	TRBD1	TRBJ2-7	15	NA	TGTGCCAGCAGTGAGTCGAGACAGGGTTGGTACGAGCAGTACTTC	CASSESRQGWYEQYF
TRBV9	NA	TRBJ1-3	15	NA	TGTGCCAGCAGCGTAGGGGGGATCTCTGGAAACACCATATATTTT	CASSVGGISGNTIYF
TRBV7-6	NA	TRBJ2-7	14	NA	TGTGCCAGCAGCCAGGACCGAAATGGGTACGAGCAGTACTTC	CASSQDRNGYEQYF
TRBV2	TRBD1	TRBJ1-3	18	NA	TGTGCCAGCAAACGTGGGACAGGGCCCGCAAGCTCTGGAAACACCATATATTTT	CASKRGTGPASSGNTIYF
TRBV6-5	NA	TRBJ1-1	14	NA	TGTGCCAGCAGCTCCCCCCGACTGCACACTGAAGCTTTCTTT	CASSSPRLHTEAFF
TRBV3-1/TRBV3-2	TRBD1	TRBJ2-1	15	NA	TGTGCCAGCAGCCACGCCGGGACAGGGCACAATGAGCAGTTCTTC	CASSHAGTGHNEQFF
TRBV9	TRBD1	TRBJ2-1	14	NA	TGTGCCAGCAGCGCAGGGGGCTCCTACAATGAGCAGTTCTTC	CASSAGGSYNEQFF
TRBV12-3/TRBV12-4	NA	TRBJ2-3	13	NA	TGTGCCAGCAGGGCTTCGGGCACAGATACGCAGTATTTT	CASRASGTDTQYF
TRBV30	TRBD1	TRBJ2-2	15	NA	TGTGCCTGGAGGCCGGGACAGGGCTGGACCGGGGAGCTGTTTTTT	CAWRPGQGWTGELFF
TRBV14	NA	TRBJ1-3	16	NA	TGTGCCAGCAGCCAAGTTTCCAGGGTGAGGAGAAACACCATATATTTT	CASSQVSRVRRNTIYF
TRBV2	NA	TRBJ1-5	15	NA	TGTGCCAGCAGTGAATGGGGTGCTAGCAATCAGCCCCAGCATTTT	CASSEWGASNQPQHF
TRBV9	NA	TRBJ2-5	14	NA	TGTGCCAGCAGCGTAGGTAGGGCGGGAGAGACCCAGTACTTC	CASSVGRAGETQYF
TRBV29-1	NA	TRBJ2-7	11	once	TGCAGCGTTGGATTGGGGACCGAGCAGTACTTC	CSVGLGTEQYF
TRBV27	TRBD2	TRBJ2-1	14	NA	TGTGCCAGCAGTTGGGTAGCGGGAAGCAATGAGCAGTTCTTC	CASSWVAGSNEQFF
TRBV18	NA	TRBJ2-1	15	NA	TGTGCCAGCTCACCGCGGGACCGGAGCGACAATGAGCAGTTCTTC	CASSPRDRSDNEQFF
TRBV7-6	NA	TRBJ1-2	17	NA	TGTGCCAGCAGCTTAGCGCTGCAGTGGGGGTCCGGCTATGGCTACACCTTC	CASSLALQWGSGYGYTF